The clone carrying this T cell receptor beta chain was seen only a few times. Its target is not known. These data originate in a study of identical twins. General observations from the study: Abundant beta clonotypes from cord blood had fewer insertions, unlike memory repertoires, which showed none. Compared with unrelated sharing, twin-shared out-of-frame alpha sequences had more low-probability sequences.

TCRdb called the 5' RACE reads again in MiXCR, with one record for every CDR3 protein. The sample holds roughly 690,000 distinct CDR3 sequences, around 6% seen once. The germline gives CDR1 SGHDN, CDR2 FVKESK. The CDR3 sequence is 17 residues long. The V gene end was trimmed by 0 bases and the J gene end by 2 bases; junction bases not matched to a gene: 7. The chain has TRBV14 and TRBJ1-1; 9 bases align to TRBD1. This receptor was obtained from a man in his late teens or twenties in good health. Sequencing was carried out using naive T cells sorted from blood. CDR3 loop: CASSQETGTGLNTEAFF. DNA of the CDR3: TGTGCCAGCAGCCAAGAAACGGGGACAGGGCTTAACACTGAAGCTTTCTTT. The variable domain in full, with the rest retrieved from reference TRBV14 and TRBJ1-1, is EAGVTQFPSHSVIEKGQTVTLRCDPISGHDNLYWYRRVMGKEIKFLLHFVKESKQDESGMPNNRFLAERTGGTYSTLKVQPAELEDSGVYFCASSQETGTGLNTEAFFGQGTRLTVV.